A selection of T cell receptor beta chains follows, all from one sample in a study of T cells in Graves' hyperthyroidism and ophthalmopathy. TCRdb analysed the multiplex PCR reads with MiXCR anew, one entry per CDR3 protein. The table records roughly 600,000 distinct CDR3 sequences, roughly 14% of them present only once. Sequencing was done on a sample of blood. The source is a woman between 45 and 65 years old with Graves' ophthalmopathy. CDR3s include the opening cysteine and the closing phenylalanine or tryptophan. The order of the fields is clone size, V gene, J gene, D gene, CDR3 DNA, CDR3 protein. The D gene is left open where the match is weak. Expanded clones are given a class, and other clones once, few, many or no size at all.

>many|TRBV6-1|TRBJ2-1|.
TGTGCCAGCAGTGAAGCATCCCTAGTCGGTGGAAGTGAGCAGTTCTTC
CASSEASLVGGSEQFF
>many|TRBV7-3|TRBJ2-3|TRBD2
TGTGCCAGCAGCGCCCTAGCTTCTGCCTTCTCTAGCGGCAACACAGATACGCAGTATTTT
CASSALASAFSSGNTDTQYF
>.|TRBV6-1|TRBJ1-1|TRBD1
TGTGCCAGCAGTGACGCCGGGACAGGTACAACTGAAGCTTTCTTT
CASSDAGTGTTEAFF
>many|TRBV24-1|TRBJ2-1|.
TGTGCCACCAGTGATTTAGGCGGCGCGGGACGCAATGAGCAGTTCTTC
CATSDLGGAGRNEQFF
>few|TRBV7-3|TRBJ2-1|.
TGTGCCAGCAGCTCCAGTGGGTTGAGCTCCTACAATGAGCAGTTCTTC
CASSSSGLSSYNEQFF
>.|TRBV6-1|TRBJ2-7|TRBD1
TGTGCCAGCAGTGAAGCTGAGGGCAACAGGGGGTACGAGCAGTACTTC
CASSEAEGNRGYEQYF
>.|TRBV27|TRBJ1-4|.
TGTGCCAGCAGTTACTCGGACAGTATCAATGAAAAACTGTTTTTT
CASSYSDSINEKLFF
>.|TRBV20-1|TRBJ1-2|TRBD1
TGCAGTGCTAGAGCCAGAGGACAGGGAGGCCCCCGGAATGGCTACACCTTC
CSARARGQGGPRNGYTF
>many|TRBV18|TRBJ2-7|.
TGTGCCAGCTCACCACCGACTTCTGGAGGCTCCTACGAGCAGTACTTC
CASSPPTSGGSYEQYF
>few|TRBV7-9|TRBJ1-5|TRBD1
TGTGCCAGCAGCCGGGGACAGGTGGGGCAGCCCCAGCATTTT
CASSRGQVGQPQHF
>many|TRBV7-2|TRBJ1-1|.
TGTGCCAGCAGCTTAGCGTTGACTGAAGCTTTCTTT
CASSLALTEAFF
>few|TRBV6-4|TRBJ2-7|.
TGTGCCAGCAGTGATCCCAGTTGGTTTGGAGAACAGTACGAGCAGTACTTC
CASSDPSWFGEQYEQYF
>.|TRBV12-3/TRBV12-4|TRBJ1-1|.
TGTGCCAGCAGTTTCAAATCGAACACTGAAGCTTTCTTT
CASSFKSNTEAFF
>many|TRBV7-3|TRBJ2-1|.
TGTGCCAGCAGTCGACTAGGTGGCTCCTACAATGAGCAGTTCTTC
CASSRLGGSYNEQFF
>many|TRBV5-1|TRBJ2-2|.
TGCGCCAGCAGCTTAGGGGTAGACGGGGAGCTGTTTTTT
CASSLGVDGELFF
>few|TRBV7-2|TRBJ2-1|TRBD2
TGTGCCAGCAGCTTAGTTAGGGGGGCGGGGGGGAATGAGCAGTTCTTC
CASSLVRGAGGNEQFF
>.|TRBV7-2|TRBJ2-1|TRBD2
TGTGCCAGCAGCTTATACCCAGCGGGAAGAAAATACAATGAGCAGTTCTTC
CASSLYPAGRKYNEQFF
>many|TRBV27|TRBJ2-7|.
TGTGCCAGCAGTTTCGGCGGACGAGAGTACGAGCAGTACTTC
CASSFGGREYEQYF
>many|TRBV11-3|TRBJ1-1|.
TGTGCCAGCAGCATACAGGGAGGGAATGCTTTCTTT
CASSIQGGNAFF
>few|TRBV5-8|TRBJ2-1|.
TGTGCCAGCAGCGCGGGACAGCTCACCTACAATGAGCAGTTCTTC
CASSAGQLTYNEQFF
>.|TRBV19|TRBJ1-1|.
TGTGCCAGTAGTATCCGGGCCGAAAGCACTGAAGCTTTCTTT
CASSIRAESTEAFF
>few|TRBV30|TRBJ1-5|TRBD1
TGTGCCTGGGGACAGGCCGCAGGGCAGCCCCAGCATTTT
CAWGQAAGQPQHF
>.|TRBV30|TRBJ1-3|TRBD1
TGTGCCTGGCACCGGGACAGGGTTACCGGAAACACCATATATTTT
CAWHRDRVTGNTIYF
>few|TRBV28|TRBJ1-3|.
TGTGCCAGCACCGAACGACGGACGGGGGCTGGAAACACCATATATTTT
CASTERRTGAGNTIYF
>many|TRBV3-1|TRBJ2-1|.
TGTGCCAGCAGCCACGGACGGCCAAATGAGCAGTTCTTC
CASSHGRPNEQFF
>many|TRBV27|TRBJ2-7|.
TGTGCCAGCAGTTTATTAGCTAGAGTACGCTTCCACGAGCAGTACTTC
CASSLLARVRFHEQYF
>.|TRBV12-3/TRBV12-4|TRBJ1-1|.
TGTGCCAGCAGTTTTCGGGGGGCGGGAATCACTCAAGCTTTCTTT
CASSFRGAGITQAFF
>many|TRBV12-3/TRBV12-4|TRBJ1-3|.
TGTGCCAGCACCCATGGAAACACCATATATTTT
CASTHGNTIYF
>.|TRBV6-2/TRBV6-3|TRBJ1-2|.
TGTGCCAGCAGTTACTCGAGAGGCGGGGTTGGTGGCTACACCTTC
CASSYSRGGVGGYTF
>few|TRBV7-7|TRBJ2-7|.
TGTGCTAGCAGCTCTCAGGGGGGTGGTGAGCAGTACTTC
CASSSQGGGEQYF
>once|TRBV28|TRBJ2-2|.
TGTGCCAGCAGTTTGAGTCTAACGGGATTAGTGACCACCGGGGAGCTGTTTTTT
CASSLSLTGLVTTGELFF
>many|TRBV30|TRBJ2-3|TRBD2
TGTGCCTGGACGGAGGGCAGGACTAGCGGGAGTACAGATACGCAGTATTTT
CAWTEGRTSGSTDTQYF
>many|TRBV14|TRBJ2-5|TRBD1
TGTGCCAGCAGCCTAGGCGGGACAGGGTCAAAAAAGACCCAGTACTTC
CASSLGGTGSKKTQYF
>.|TRBV4-3|TRBJ2-3|.
TGCGCCAGCAGCCAAGAGGGAGTGAGGAGCACAGATACGCAGTATTTT
CASSQEGVRSTDTQYF
>many|TRBV2|TRBJ2-7|TRBD1
TGTGCCAGCAAGGAGACAGGGTCCTACGAGCAGTACTTC
CASKETGSYEQYF
>few|TRBV19|TRBJ2-7|TRBD2
TGTGCCAGTAGTAAGCGGACTAGCGGGAGCCCCTACGAGCAGTACTTC
CASSKRTSGSPYEQYF
>.|TRBV28|TRBJ1-1|.
TGTGCCACCGGGGAGGCAGCTGAAGCTTTCTTT
CATGEAAEAFF
>.|TRBV4-1|TRBJ1-3|.
TGCGCCAGCAGCCAAGATAGGGACACTGGCTCTGGAAACACCATATATTTT
CASSQDRDTGSGNTIYF
>many|TRBV11-1|TRBJ2-6|.
TGTGCCAGCAGCTTATTACGCTCTGGGGCCAACGTCCTGACTTTC
CASSLLRSGANVLTF
>few|TRBV5-1|TRBJ2-6|TRBD1
TGCGCCAGCAGACCCGGGACAGGCGGCTCTGGGGCCAACGTCCTGACTTTC
CASRPGTGGSGANVLTF
>many|TRBV3-1|TRBJ1-2|.
TGTGCCAGCAGCCTTCGGACAAGTGGCTACACCTTC
CASSLRTSGYTF
>many|TRBV15|TRBJ2-2|.
TGTGCCACCAGCCCAACTGCCTCGAACACCGGGGAGCTGTTTTTT
CATSPTASNTGELFF
>many|TRBV15|TRBJ2-5|.
TGTGCCACCAGCGCCGTAGCTGGGGAGACCCAGTACTTC
CATSAVAGETQYF
>few|TRBV2|TRBJ2-7|TRBD2
TGTGCCAGCATGCTAGCGGGCTTCTACGAGCAGTACTTC
CASMLAGFYEQYF
>few|TRBV29-1|TRBJ1-1|.
TGCAGCGTTGGAGGCGGGGGAGCTTTCTTT
CSVGGGGAFF
>many|TRBV6-1|TRBJ2-7|.
TGTGCCAGCCGGACCGACCTCGAGCAGTACTTC
CASRTDLEQYF
>many|TRBV7-2|TRBJ2-1|TRBD2
TGTGCCAGCAGCGTTGGACTAGCGGGGAGTAATGAGCAGTTCTTC
CASSVGLAGSNEQFF
>.|TRBV5-1|TRBJ2-2|TRBD2
TGCGCCAGCAGCACAAGACTAGCGGGAGAGGCCGGGGAGCTGTTTTTT
CASSTRLAGEAGELFF